The 16 T cell receptor beta chains below all came from one sample that was sequenced in a study of beta chain features in type 1 diabetes. Expressed TCRB transcripts were sequenced after all isolated RNA was converted to cDNA. Profiled with immunoSEQ multiplex PCR; TCRdb holds only in-frame clones, not every one. Counted here are more than 150,000 clones, about 13% occurring once; the ten biggest clones make up about 0.66%. The sequenced sample was central memory CD4+ T cells from blood. The receptors were sampled from a woman under 30 in good health.

The chain joins TRBV28 to TRBJ1-2; D possibly corresponds to TRBD1 (6 bases). Germline lookup yields CDR1 MDHEN and CDR2 SYDVKM. The CDR3 is 13 amino acids. V was clipped by 6 bases and J by 4 bases, with 12 bases between them. DNA of the CDR3: TGTGCCAGCAGGCGTCAGGGGACCTATGGCTACACCTTC. Translated: CASRRQGTYGYTF.

This clone was found a few times. This rearrangement joins TRBV18 to TRBJ2-1, with D uncertain. Trimming shortened V by 4 bases and J by 8 bases, and 18 bases separated the two germline ends. Looked up from germline, CDR1 is KGHSH and CDR2 is LQKENI. The CDR3 spans 15 residues. CDR3 coding DNA: TGTGCCAGCTCACTCGGAGCGATCCAAGTCGATGAGCAGTTCTTC. Encoded protein: CASSLGAIQVDEQFF.

In this sample, this clone turned up a few times. V is TRBV7-6 and J is TRBJ2-1, with D perhaps TRBD2 (7 bases). V lost 2 bases and J lost 7, with 18 bases in between. CDR1 and CDR2 from the germline V gene are SGHVS and FNYEAQ. The CDR3 runs 16 residues. CDR3 DNA: TGTGCCAGCAGCTTAATTTTCGGGGGGCTAAGTAATGAGCAGTTCTTC. This sequence encodes CASSLIFGGLSNEQFF. The whole variable domain, remainder taken from reference TRBV7-6 and TRBJ2-1, is GAGVSQSPRYKVTKRGQDVALRCDPISGHVSLYWYRQALGQGPEFLTYFNYEAQQDKSGLPNDRFSAERPEGSISTLTIQRTEQRDSAMYRCASSLIFGGLSNEQFFGPGTRLTVL.

This sequence joins TRBV7-3 and TRBJ2-6; 8 bases line up with TRBD1. Trimming at V came to 4 bases and at J to 5 bases, leaving 4 bases not matched to a gene. The CDR3 has 15 amino acids. From germline, CDR1 is SGHTA and CDR2 FQGTGA. The CDR3 nucleotides read TGTGCCAGCAGCTCCGACAGGGGCTGGGCCAACGTCCTGACTTTC. Translated: CASSSDRGWANVLTF.

The gene calls are TRBV9 and TRBJ1-2; no reliable D call. Germline V gene data show CDR1 as SGDLS and CDR2 as YYNGEE. The CDR3 runs to 14 residues. The germline V and J ends were trimmed by 4 bases and 7 bases, with 17 bases remaining between them. CDR3 in amino acids: CASSLPGMVGGYTF. DNA for the CDR3: TGTGCCAGCAGCTTGCCCGGGATGGTTGGTGGCTACACCTTC.

V usage is TRBV28 and J usage is TRBJ2-2; 9 positions match TRBD1. The germline V gene has CDR1 MDHEN and CDR2 SYDVKM. This CDR3 is built from 15 residues. The J segment lost 2 bases and the V segment lost 6 bases, leaving 4 bases of the junction unmatched. The CDR3: CASRPQGANTGELFF. CDR3 DNA sequence: TGTGCCAGCAGGCCACAGGGGGCTAACACCGGGGAGCTGTTTTTT. The entire variable domain, with the rest obtained from reference TRBV28 and TRBJ2-2, is as follows: DVKVTQSSRYLVKRTGEKVFLECVQDMDHENMFWYRQDPGLGLRLIYFSYDVKMKEKGDIPEGYSVSREKKERFSLILESASTNQTSMYLCASRPQGANTGELFFGEGSRLTVL.

The sample holds a few counts of this clone. V gene TRBV29-1 combines with J gene TRBJ2-3, with a weak D call TRBD2 (5 bases). V was shortened by 8 bases and J by 11 bases, with 17 bases between the two germline ends. This CDR3 has 11 amino acids. Germline V lookup: CDR1 SQVTM, CDR2 ANQGSEA. The chain's CDR3 is CSSSGTSGQYF. CDR3 DNA: TGCAGCTCCTCGGGAACCTCGGGGCAGTATTTT.

This clone turned up a few times. This chain joins TRBV19 and TRBJ2-1, with D perhaps TRBD2 (5 bases). This CDR3 region has 11 residues. V was clipped by 8 bases and J by 4 bases, with 6 bases between them. CDR1 is LNHDA and CDR2 is SQIVND in the germline V gene (reference sequence). The chain's CDR3 is CASGLYNEQFF. The CDR3 nucleotides are TGTGCCAGTGGACTTTACAATGAGCAGTTCTTC. Full variable domain (remainder filled in from reference TRBV19 and TRBJ2-1): DGGITQSPKYLFRKEGQNVTLSCEQNLNHDAMYWYRQDPGQGLRLIYYSQIVNDFQKGDIAEGYSVSREKKESFPLTVTSAQKNPTAFYLCASGLYNEQFFGPGTRLTVL.

This clone was recorded a few times. The CDR3 region is CASSDSAGLIQYF. In DNA form, the CDR3 reads TGTGCCAGCAGTGATAGTGCAGGACTCATTCAGTACTTC. The V gene is TRBV2, the J gene TRBJ2-4; perhaps TRBD2 as D (5 bases). The germline gives CDR1 SNHLY, CDR2 FYNNEI. The CDR3 runs 13 residues. V was clipped by 3 bases and J by 9 bases, with 12 bases between them.

The rearrangement uses TRBV4-1 and TRBJ2-3, with D perhaps matching TRBD1 (6 bases). Germline V CDR1 and CDR2: MGHRA, YSYEKL. Trimming removed 4 bases at V and 0 bases at J, with 11 bases between. The CDR3 is 15 residues long. Written as DNA, the CDR3 is TGCGCCAGCAGCCCTTCGGGACACAGCACAGATACGCAGTATTTT. This codes for CASSPSGHSTDTQYF.

This clone has just a few counts. The gene calls are TRBV30 and TRBJ1-2; possibly TRBD1 for D (5 bases). Trimming cost V 8 bases and J 4 bases, with 17 bases left between them. This CDR3 contains 13 residues. The V gene's germline CDR1 is GTSNPN and CDR2 SVGIG (reference sequence). CDR3 coding DNA: TGTGCCCGGACGGGGGAGAGTGTCTATGGCTACACCTTC. The encoded protein is CARTGESVYGYTF.

The rearrangement links TRBV2 to TRBJ2-1; 8 bases match TRBD2. Losses at the gene ends were 6 bases for V and 2 bases for J; bases not matched to a gene: 12. Germline CDR1 and CDR2: SNHLY and FYNNEI. The CDR3 runs 17 residues. DNA for the CDR3: TGTGCCAGCAGGGCCGGGGGTGTCGGGAGGGCCTACAATGAGCAGTTCTTC. This gives the protein CASRAGGVGRAYNEQFF.

The CDR3 is CATRNGGTQYF. Here the CDR3 DNA reads TGTGCCACCAGAAACGGGGGGACCCAGTACTTC. The gene calls are TRBV2 and TRBJ2-5, with D possibly TRBD2 on 6 matching bases. Germline-derived CDR1 and CDR2 are SNHLY and FYNNEI. This CDR3 comprises 11 residues. Trimming cost V 10 bases and J 7 bases, with 13 bases left between them.

This clone was seen a handful of times. This chain links TRBV9 with TRBJ2-7; 8 bases match TRBD1. The CDR3 totals 15 residues. The germline V gene has CDR1 SGDLS and CDR2 YYNGEE. V lost 1 base to trimming and J lost 7 bases; unmatched junction nucleotides: 10. DNA of the CDR3: TGTGCCAGCAGCGTATCGGGGCAGGGGGCGCGAGAGCAGTACTTC. Protein sequence: CASSVSGQGAREQYF.

V and J are TRBV6-5 and TRBJ2-1; the match to TRBD2 covers 10 bases. Germline-derived CDR1 and CDR2 are MNHEY and SVGAGI. The CDR3 is made up of 15 amino acids. V was clipped by 5 bases and J by 2 bases; unmatched bases: 3. CDR3 sequence (DNA): TGTGCCAGCAGTCTGAGCGGGAGGGCCTACAATGAGCAGTTCTTC. Translating gives CASSLSGRAYNEQFF.

In this sample, this clone turned up a few times. This chain joins TRBV6-1 and TRBJ1-3; D unresolved. V shed 1 base and J shed 0 bases, with 7 bases lying between them. The CDR3 runs to 15 residues. From germline, CDR1 is MNHNS and CDR2 SASEGT. The CDR3 DNA reads TGTGCCAGCAGTGAAGGGGCCCTCTCTGGAAACACCATATATTTT. It encodes CASSEGALSGNTIYF.